A single sample is the source of the 7 T cell receptor beta chains below, sequenced in a study of blood T cell repertoires in COVID-19. The method was immunoSEQ multiplex PCR; TCRdb's version includes in-frame clones alone and lacks a portion of them. The sample lists 100,000 to 150,000 clones, about 88% occurring once. The sequenced material came from peripheral blood. The receptor source for this set is a human donor in a cohort sampled during active COVID-19.

This chain uses TRBV2 with TRBJ2-7; TRBD2 might be the D (5 bases). Trimming shortened V by 0 bases and J by 7 bases, and 13 bases separated the two germline ends. This CDR3 contains 14 residues. CDR1 is SNHLY, CDR2 FYNNEI, per germline. CDR3 bases: TGTGCCAGCAGTGAAGCCGGCGGGCGGTGGGAGCAGTACTTC. Protein: CASSEAGGRWEQYF.

V is TRBV7-9 and J is TRBJ1-2; no clear D. Trimming took off 5 bases at V and 6 bases at J, with 10 bases between the two ends. The CDR3 is made up of 12 amino acids. Germline assignment: CDR1 SEHNR and CDR2 FQNEAQ (reference sequence). CDR3 nucleotide sequence: TGTGCCAGCAGCAACAGAGAACATGGCTACACCTTC. Protein product: CASSNREHGYTF.

This clone has a handful of counts. V usage is TRBV27 and J usage is TRBJ2-1, with 7 positions matching TRBD2. Germline values: CDR1 MNHEY, CDR2 SMNVEV (reference sequence). V was pared by 8 bases and J by 4 bases, with 5 bases of the junction left unmatched. The CDR3 length is 13 residues. CDR3 loop: CASQRDSYNEQFF. The CDR3 bases are TGTGCCAGCCAGCGGGACTCATACAATGAGCAGTTCTTC.

CDR3 sequence reads: CASRTGGPNTGELFF. The DNA of the CDR3 is TGTGCCAGCCGAACGGGAGGTCCGAACACCGGGGAGCTGTTTTTT. The genes are TRBV28 and TRBJ2-2; TRBD2 aligns across 7 bases. From germline, CDR1 is MDHEN and CDR2 SYDVKM. The CDR3 length is 15 residues. V was pared by 8 bases and J by 0 bases, with 6 bases of the junction left unmatched.

This chain joins TRBV5-1 and TRBJ1-1; D is unresolved. CDR3 length: 15 amino acids. Germline CDR1 SGHRS, CDR2 YFSETQ. V shed 0 bases and J shed 0 bases, with 9 bases lying between them. In DNA, the CDR3 is TGCGCCAGCAGCTTGGGACTCCTGATGAACACTGAAGCTTTCTTT. It is translated as CASSLGLLMNTEAFF.

This clone was picked up a small number of times. V and J are TRBV19 and TRBJ2-5, with TRBD2 matching 11 bases. CDR3 size: 16 residues. CDR1 LNHDA and CDR2 SQIVND come from the germline V gene (reference sequence). J was trimmed by 5 bases and V by 5 bases; bases with no gene match: 10. CDR3 amino acids: CASSWASGGPWETQYF. CDR3 DNA sequence: TGTGCCAGTAGTTGGGCTAGCGGGGGGCCGTGGGAGACCCAGTACTTC.

This chain joins TRBV18 and TRBJ2-7; 9 nucleotides match TRBD1. This CDR3 region has 15 residues. Germline V gene sequence: CDR1 KGHSH, CDR2 LQKENI. V was pared by 3 bases and J by 7 bases, with 10 bases of the junction left unmatched. CDR3 nucleotides: TGTGCCAGCTCACCCACCACCAACAGGGGGCTAGAGCAGTACTTC. Protein sequence: CASSPTTNRGLEQYF.